These T cell receptor beta chains were read from a single sample in a study of identical twins. TCRdb ran MiXCR on the 5' RACE reads and lists one entry per CDR3 protein. Of 450,000 or so distinct CDR3 sequences in the sample, 14% are singletons; the top ten hold approximately 0.52%. These same data were also listed under a study on yellow fever vaccine responses in identical twins.

Sequencing was carried out using CD4+ T cells sorted from blood. The source is a woman between 18 and 29 years old in good health. Each CDR3 is given with its conserved first and last residue. D genes are given only for firm matches. Not every row has a clone size; where given, it reads once, few, many or a size class.

cdr3_nt cdr3_aa j_call clone_size cdr3_length v_call d_call
TGTGCCAGCAGCTTAGTCCCTAGCGGGATGGGGAAGACCCAGTACTTC CASSLVPSGMGKTQYF TRBJ2-5 NA 16 TRBV7-8 TRBD2
TGCGCCAGCAGCTTGGGGGGTGGGGGACGGACCACAGATACGCAGTATTTT CASSLGGGGRTTDTQYF TRBJ2-3 NA 17 TRBV5-1 NA
TGTGCCAGCAGCCAAAGTCTCGAGCAGTACTTC CASSQSLEQYF TRBJ2-7 few 11 TRBV3-1 NA
TGTGCCAGCAGCGTAGCGGGTTGGGGACAAGAGACCCAGTACTTC CASSVAGWGQETQYF TRBJ2-5 NA 15 TRBV9 NA
TGCGCCAGCAGGTGGATCGGGGGTAACTCTGGGGCCAACGTCCTGACTTTC CASRWIGGNSGANVLTF TRBJ2-6 NA 17 TRBV5-1 NA
TGTGCCAGCAGAGTCCTAGCGGGAGTGTTCTCCTACAATGAGCAGTTCTTC CASRVLAGVFSYNEQFF TRBJ2-1 few 17 TRBV6-1 TRBD2
TGTGCCAGCAGCCTAAGGACAGGGCCGAGGAATGAGCAGTTCTTC CASSLRTGPRNEQFF TRBJ2-1 NA 15 TRBV2 TRBD1
TGTGCCAGCACTACGGGTCTCGCGGGCGCAACTAATGAAAAACTGTTTTTT CASTTGLAGATNEKLFF TRBJ1-4 many 17 TRBV6-2/TRBV6-3 NA
TGTGCCAGCAGCTTGGGACTAGCGGGAGTTAGTGAGCAGTTCTTC CASSLGLAGVSEQFF TRBJ2-1 many 15 TRBV7-9 TRBD2
TGTGCCACCAGTGACCGTCGCCACGGATACGAGCAGTACTTC CATSDRRHGYEQYF TRBJ2-7 few 14 TRBV24-1 NA
TGTGCCAGCAGTTCCACCTCCCTGGGACAGAATGAAAAACTGTTTTTT CASSSTSLGQNEKLFF TRBJ1-4 many 16 TRBV12-3/TRBV12-4 TRBD1
TGTGCCAGCAGCCGGGGAGGCCCCTCTGGGGCCAACGTCCTGACTTTC CASSRGGPSGANVLTF TRBJ2-6 NA 16 TRBV6-2/TRBV6-3 NA
TGCAGTGCTTACGTATCAGGGAACTATGGCTACACCTTC CSAYVSGNYGYTF TRBJ1-2 few 13 TRBV20-1 NA
TGTGCCAGCAGCTTAACGCGGGACTCGGGGTTCCTTACTGAGCAGTACTTC CASSLTRDSGFLTEQYF TRBJ2-7 NA 17 TRBV7-2 NA
TGCAGTGCCCTCGGGTCGGCGGGCAGCACAGATACGCAGTATTTT CSALGSAGSTDTQYF TRBJ2-3 few 15 TRBV20-1 NA
TGTGCCAGCAGTTACGCGCGGGAGGAGGGTCCTTCCTACGAGCAGTACTTC CASSYAREEGPSYEQYF TRBJ2-7 NA 17 TRBV6-2/TRBV6-3 TRBD2
TGTGCCACCAGCAGAGAGGTCCTTCAGGGAGACAGGGCTTCCGAGCAGTACTTC CATSREVLQGDRASEQYF TRBJ2-7 NA 18 TRBV15 TRBD1
TGTGCCAGCAGTGAAATGGGACAGATCCTCTACGAGCAGTACTTC CASSEMGQILYEQYF TRBJ2-7 NA 15 TRBV6-1 TRBD1
TGCGCCAGCAGCTTGTTGGGACTAGCGGGACCCACCGGGGAGCTGTTTTTT CASSLLGLAGPTGELFF TRBJ2-2 few 17 TRBV5-1 TRBD2
TGTGCCACCAGCAGAGAAGGGGACTACTACGAGCAGTACTTC CATSREGDYYEQYF TRBJ2-7 few 14 TRBV15 TRBD2
TGTGCCAGCAGGGACAGGGGGCTTATACGCGGTGAGCAGTTCTTC CASRDRGLIRGEQFF TRBJ2-1 many 15 TRBV2 TRBD1
TGTGCCACCAGTACAGGGAACTACAATGAGCAGTTCTTC CATSTGNYNEQFF TRBJ2-1 NA 13 TRBV24-1 NA
TGTGCCACCAGTGATGGACTAGCGGGAGTATATACGCAGTATTTT CATSDGLAGVYTQYF TRBJ2-3 many 15 TRBV24-1 TRBD2
TGTGCCAGCTCACCGGGCAGGCTAGCGGGAGGTCCCTCCTACAATGAGCAGTTCTTC CASSPGRLAGGPSYNEQFF TRBJ2-1 NA 19 TRBV18 TRBD2
TGTGCCAGCAGTTACTCGCGGGGGCGAGTCAGCAATGAGCAGTTCTTC CASSYSRGRVSNEQFF TRBJ2-1 NA 16 TRBV6-2/TRBV6-3 NA
TGTGCCAGCAGTCCGGACCGCCCCTCTGGAAACACCATATATTTT CASSPDRPSGNTIYF TRBJ1-3 few 15 TRBV12-3/TRBV12-4 NA
TGCAGTGCTAGAGCTTCAGGGCAGCACTACGAGCAGTACTTC CSARASGQHYEQYF TRBJ2-7 NA 14 TRBV20-1 NA
TGCAGTGCTAGAGGGGGGGTTTATCAGCCCCAGCATTTT CSARGGVYQPQHF TRBJ1-5 NA 13 TRBV20-1 NA
TGCAGCGCCGGCCTGGGCGCCGGGGAGCTGTTTTTT CSAGLGAGELFF TRBJ2-2 many 12 TRBV29-1 NA
TGTGCCAGCAGACCACAGGGTGGAGGCACAGATACGCAGTATTTT CASRPQGGGTDTQYF TRBJ2-3 few 15 TRBV5-6 NA
TGTGCCAGCAGCGTACGACTCGCGGGAGGTAACGAGCAGTACTTC CASSVRLAGGNEQYF TRBJ2-7 few 15 TRBV7-8 TRBD2
TGCGCCAGCAGCTTGTCGGGGGACGGAGAAAAACTGTTTTTT CASSLSGDGEKLFF TRBJ1-4 few 14 TRBV5-1 NA
TGCGCCAGCAGGTCGGTAGCTACTAACTATGGCTACACCTTC CASRSVATNYGYTF TRBJ1-2 NA 14 TRBV5-1 NA
TGCGCCAGCAGCCGAAACACAGGGGCCACTGAAGCTTTCTTT CASSRNTGATEAFF TRBJ1-1 NA 14 TRBV4-3 TRBD1
TGTGCCAGCAGCCCGCACAGGGAATCGAAGACCCAGTACTTC CASSPHRESKTQYF TRBJ2-5 once 14 TRBV3-1 NA
TGTGCCAGCAGCGGAGACGGCAGCAATGAGCAGTTCTTC CASSGDGSNEQFF TRBJ2-1 NA 13 TRBV2 NA
TGTGCCAGCAGCTTACCCGTGTTGGGGGACCAAGAGACCCAGTACTTC CASSLPVLGDQETQYF TRBJ2-5 NA 16 TRBV7-9 NA
TGTGCCACCAGCAGGTCGGACAGTCGCCCCGGGGAGCTGTTTTTT CATSRSDSRPGELFF TRBJ2-2 NA 15 TRBV15 NA
TGCGCCAGCAGCCCGACAAGTGCGGGAGGCCACTACGAGCAGTACTTC CASSPTSAGGHYEQYF TRBJ2-7 few 16 TRBV5-1 TRBD2
TGTGCCAGCAGTGGATCTGATGCAGGCTACAATGAGCAGTTCTTC CASSGSDAGYNEQFF TRBJ2-1 few 15 TRBV12-3/TRBV12-4 NA
TGCAGCGTTGCCCAGGGCACATACGAGCAGTACTTC CSVAQGTYEQYF TRBJ2-7 few 12 TRBV29-1 NA
TGCAGTGCTAGAGATTGGGAAGTGGGTGCAGAGACCCAGTACTTC CSARDWEVGAETQYF TRBJ2-5 NA 15 TRBV20-1 NA
TGTGCCAGCAGTGGTATGGGACAGCTCTACGAGCAGTACTTC CASSGMGQLYEQYF TRBJ2-7 few 14 TRBV6-1 TRBD1